The rows below give T cell receptor beta chains drawn from one sample of a study of T cell responses to AZD1222 COVID-19 vaccine. Generated by immunoSEQ multiplex PCR, the TCRdb table keeps only in-frame clones and is missing some. Altogether more than 110,000 clones are present, around 90% being singletons, with the ten largest covering around 3.3%. The sequences come from peripheral blood, collected on day 0 of AZD1222 vaccination. Receptors were obtained from an adult in good health. The CDR3 runs from the conserved cysteine through the conserved F or W. D genes are given only for firm matches. Size tells how often a clone was seen (once, few, many) or the class of an expanded clone, and some rows leave it out.

d_gene,abundance,v_gene,j_gene,CDR3nt,CDR3aa
.,.,TRBV5-1,TRBJ2-5,TGCGCCAGCAGCCTTGTAGCCCTTACAGAGACCCAGTACTTC,CASSLVALTETQYF
TRBD1,.,TRBV6-2/TRBV6-3,TRBJ1-2,TGTGCCAGCAGTTACTCCACAGGGGACTATGGCTACACCTTC,CASSYSTGDYGYTF
.,.,TRBV14,TRBJ1-1,TGTGCCAGCAGCCAAGGTATCGACACTGAAGCTTTCTTT,CASSQGIDTEAFF
.,.,TRBV30,TRBJ1-1,TGTGCCTGGAGCCCCCCTTCGGCGCGCTATGAAGCTTTCTTT,CAWSPPSARYEAFF
.,.,TRBV6-2/TRBV6-3,TRBJ1-2,TGTGCCAGCAGTTACTCGGGGACCTATGGCTACACCTTC,CASSYSGTYGYTF
.,few,TRBV10-3,TRBJ1-2,TGTGCCATCAGTGATCCCAATGGTGTCCAGGGAAGGGACTATGGCTACACCTTC,CAISDPNGVQGRDYGYTF
.,.,TRBV11-2,TRBJ1-3,TGTGCCAGCAGCTTAGACCGTTACTCTGGAAACACCATATATTTT,CASSLDRYSGNTIYF
TRBD2,.,TRBV18,TRBJ2-1,TGTGCCAGCTCACCTGTGACTAGCGGGACTTCCAACAATGAGCAGTTCTTC,CASSPVTSGTSNNEQFF
.,.,TRBV6-5,TRBJ2-5,TGTGCCAGCAGGTCGAGCCAAGAGACCCAGTACTTC,CASRSSQETQYF
.,once,TRBV6-5,TRBJ1-1,TGTGCCATCGGGCGGGGCACGAACACTGAAGCTTTCTTT,CAIGRGTNTEAFF
TRBD2,.,TRBV19,TRBJ2-3,TGTGCCAGTAGTATACTAGCGGAACCTAGCACAGATACGCAGTATTTT,CASSILAEPSTDTQYF
.,.,TRBV5-1,TRBJ1-1,TGCGCCAGCAGCCTACGGACGGGCTCGGACGGTGAAGCTTTCTTT,CASSLRTGSDGEAFF
.,once,TRBV18,TRBJ1-4,TGTGCCAGCTCACCACAGCAGCGGTCGGAAAAACTGTTTTTT,CASSPQQRSEKLFF
TRBD1,.,TRBV27,TRBJ1-2,TGTGCCAGCAGTTTCCTGACAGGGGGGGGAGGCTACACCTTC,CASSFLTGGGGYTF
.,.,TRBV19,TRBJ1-5,TGTGCCAGTAGTCCTGAGGTCAATCAGCCCCAGCATTTT,CASSPEVNQPQHF
.,.,TRBV9,TRBJ2-5,TGTGCCAGCAGCGTAAATGGCCAAGAGACCCAGTACTTC,CASSVNGQETQYF
TRBD2,.,TRBV9,TRBJ2-7,TGTGCCAGCAGCGTATCTCCTAGCGGGAGTTACGAGCAGTACTTC,CASSVSPSGSYEQYF
.,.,TRBV30,TRBJ1-2,TGTGCCTGGAGTGTAGGGGATAGCTACACCTTC,CAWSVGDSYTF
TRBD1,.,TRBV27,TRBJ1-1,TGTGCCAGCAGACAGGGACAGGCCTTGAACACTGAAGCTTTCTTT,CASRQGQALNTEAFF
.,.,TRBV27,TRBJ1-2,TGTGCCAGCAGTTTATCAGGAGGGCACTATGGCTACACCTTC,CASSLSGGHYGYTF
.,.,TRBV12-3/TRBV12-4,TRBJ2-7,TGTGCCAGCAGTTTAGTCCACGAGCAGTACTTC,CASSLVHEQYF
.,few,TRBV7-2,TRBJ1-2,TGTGCCAGCAGCTTCGGGGACAAAAGTTTAGATGGCTACACCTTC,CASSFGDKSLDGYTF
.,once,TRBV29-1,TRBJ1-1,TGCAGCGTTGGGAGAGGGGCATCCGACACTGAAGCTTTCTTT,CSVGRGASDTEAFF
TRBD1,once,TRBV30,TRBJ1-2,TGTGCCTGGAGTGGGGGACAGGGGTTTGGCTACACCTTC,CAWSGGQGFGYTF
.,.,TRBV19,TRBJ2-7,TGTGCCAGTAGTATAGCCCCATCCAGGTGGGGATCCTACGAGCAGTACTTC,CASSIAPSRWGSYEQYF
.,.,TRBV10-3,TRBJ1-1,TGTGCCATCAGAGACCACAGGGAGAACACTGAAGCTTTCTTT,CAIRDHRENTEAFF
.,few,TRBV25-1,TRBJ2-2,TGTGCCAGCAGTGAGGCTAGCTGGGACACCGGGGAGCTGTTTTTT,CASSEASWDTGELFF
TRBD2,.,TRBV14,TRBJ2-7,TGTGCCAGCAGCCGGGGACTAGCGGTCTACTTC,CASSRGLAVYF
.,.,TRBV28,TRBJ1-2,TGTGCCAGCAGTTTACAGGGACCTAACTATGGCTACACCTTC,CASSLQGPNYGYTF
.,.,TRBV5-4,TRBJ2-5,TGTGCCAGCACGCCCTCTTTCTTGGGGACGGCGGGGGAGACCCAGTACTTC,CASTPSFLGTAGETQYF
TRBD1,.,TRBV5-1,TRBJ1-1,TGCGCCAGCAGTCCCCCGACAGGGGTAAACACTGAAGCTTTCTTT,CASSPPTGVNTEAFF
.,.,TRBV29-1,TRBJ1-2,TGCAGCGTTGTGTGGCAGGGCTCCTATGGCTACACCTTC,CSVVWQGSYGYTF
.,.,TRBV29-1,TRBJ1-4,TGCAGCGTTCAAGGGAACGCGGACAGAGGTGAAAAACTGTTTTTT,CSVQGNADRGEKLFF
.,once,TRBV24-1,TRBJ2-1,TGTGCCACCAGTGATGGTTATGAGCAGTTCTTC,CATSDGYEQFF
.,.,TRBV29-1,TRBJ2-1,TGCAGCGTCGGTGGTATCCGGGACGCACCTAGGGACAATGAGCAGTTCTTC,CSVGGIRDAPRDNEQFF
TRBD1,.,TRBV27,TRBJ1-2,TGTGCCAGCAGTCCACCGGGACAGGGCCTCTATGGCTACACCTTC,CASSPPGQGLYGYTF
.,.,TRBV6-5,TRBJ2-7,TGTGCCAGCAGTTTCTCTTTCGTCGGAACCTACGAGCAGTACTTC,CASSFSFVGTYEQYF
.,few,TRBV12-3/TRBV12-4,TRBJ2-2,TGTGCCAGCAGTGTCGACACCGGGGAGCTGTTTTTT,CASSVDTGELFF
.,.,TRBV3-1/TRBV3-2,TRBJ1-2,TGTGCCAGCAGCCATCGGCGGGAAGGGTATGGCTACACCTTC,CASSHRREGYGYTF
.,.,TRBV5-4,TRBJ1-2,TGTGCCAGCAGCTTGGTGCACGGCTCAACAGGCCGGGCCAACTATGGCTACACCTTC,CASSLVHGSTGRANYGYTF
TRBD2,.,TRBV5-1,TRBJ2-1,TGCGCCAGCATCGGGACAGAAACAACTAGCGGGAGTTTGCAGGCAAATGAGCAGTTCTTC,CASIGTETTSGSLQANEQFF
.,.,TRBV10-2,TRBJ1-1,TGCGCCAGCACGAGGGACTGGAACACTGAAGCTTTCTTT,CASTRDWNTEAFF
TRBD1,once,TRBV19,TRBJ1-4,TGTGCCAGTAGTTCGGGGGACAGGGGCGAAAAACTGTTTTTT,CASSSGDRGEKLFF
TRBD2,.,TRBV11-2,TRBJ2-4,TGTGCCAGCAAGGCGACGGGAGGGGCCAAAAACATTCAGTACTTC,CASKATGGAKNIQYF
.,.,TRBV5-4,TRBJ2-1,TGTGCCAGCAGTTCACGAGGCACCTACAATGAGCAGTTCTTC,CASSSRGTYNEQFF
.,.,TRBV18,TRBJ2-2,TGTGCCAGCTCACCACCAATCTCGATGAACGGGGAGCTGTTTTTT,CASSPPISMNGELFF
.,.,TRBV5-6,TRBJ2-7,TGTGCCAGCAGCTCATGGAGAGGGGCATACGAGCAGTACTTC,CASSSWRGAYEQYF
.,.,TRBV7-2,TRBJ1-5,TGTGCCAGCAGCTTCTGGGAGGGGGATCAGCCCCAGCATTTT,CASSFWEGDQPQHF
.,.,TRBV7-8,TRBJ2-3,TGTGCCAGCAGCTCGGGACCTCTTCTAGATACGCAGTATTTT,CASSSGPLLDTQYF
.,.,TRBV10-2,TRBJ2-7,TGCGCCAGCAGTGAGGAGGGAGCGGCAAAGCAGTACTTC,CASSEEGAAKQYF
TRBD1,.,TRBV28,TRBJ2-7,TGTGCCAGCAGTCTACTACAGGGGGTCGACGAGCAGTACTTC,CASSLLQGVDEQYF
.,.,TRBV19,TRBJ2-5,TGTGCCAGTAGTATAGACAGAGAGACCCAGTACTTC,CASSIDRETQYF
TRBD1,few,TRBV4-2,TRBJ1-6,TGTGCCAGCAGCGCTACGGACAGGCCAGAATATAATTCACCCCTCCACTTT,CASSATDRPEYNSPLHF
TRBD2,.,TRBV7-2,TRBJ2-3,TGTGCCAGCAGCTTTTATAGCGGGAGCACAGATACGCAGTATTTT,CASSFYSGSTDTQYF
TRBD2,.,TRBV5-6,TRBJ2-7,TGTGCCAGCAGCCCCGGACTAGCGGGAAATTACGAGCAGTACTTC,CASSPGLAGNYEQYF
.,few,TRBV9,TRBJ1-1,TGTGCCAGCAGCGTATATTGGAACATGAACACTGAAGCTTTCTTT,CASSVYWNMNTEAFF
TRBD2,.,TRBV6-5,TRBJ2-1,TGTGCCAGCAGGGGACTAGCGGACAATGAGCAGTTCTTC,CASRGLADNEQFF
.,.,TRBV2,TRBJ1-1,TGTGCCAGCACTCAGGGTTTCCGAGGCACTGAAGCTTTCTTT,CASTQGFRGTEAFF
.,.,TRBV28,TRBJ1-6,TGTGCCAGCAGTGGGACACCGAATTCACCCCTCCACTTT,CASSGTPNSPLHF